Following are 26 T cell receptor beta chains from one sample sequenced in a study of OX40 agonist ivuxolimab in advanced cancers. Generated by immunoSEQ multiplex PCR, the TCRdb table keeps only in-frame clones and is missing some. Here the sample spans tens of thousands of clones, about 89% being singletons. The material sequenced was CD4+ or CD8+ T cells sorted from blood, taken in a trial of the OX40 agonist ivuxolimab. These receptors came from an adult with an advanced solid tumor such as melanoma, head and neck, liver or kidney cancer.

The chain combines TRBV19 with TRBJ2-1; 8 positions agree with TRBD2. V gave up 3 bases and J gave up 11 bases; unmatched junction bases: 9. CDR3 size: 14 residues. Germline-derived CDR1 and CDR2 are LNHDA and SQIVND (reference sequence). The CDR3 is CASSISGIFGKQFF. The CDR3 coding sequence is TGTGCCAGTAGTATTAGCGGGATCTTTGGGAAGCAGTTCTTC.

The chain links TRBV5-1 to TRBJ2-2, with 11 bases matching TRBD1. Germline V lookup: CDR1 SGHRS, CDR2 YFSETQ. The CDR3 has 18 residues. The ends lost 3 bases at V and 0 bases at J; junction bases unmatched: 7. Here the CDR3 DNA reads TGCGCCAGCAGCTACAACAAGGACAGGGGGCCGAACACCGGGGAGCTGTTTTTT. It specifies CASSYNKDRGPNTGELFF.

The gene calls are TRBV11-3 and TRBJ2-7, with D uncertain. CDR1 and CDR2 from the germline V gene are SGHNT and YENEEA. V was pared by 0 bases and J by 3 bases, with 6 bases between. CDR3 length: 13 residues. The CDR3 coding sequence is TGTGCCAGCAGCTTAGAGGCCAGCTACGAGCAGTACTTC. Amino acid sequence: CASSLEASYEQYF.

This clone was detected once. The chain recombines TRBV5-4 with TRBJ2-2; no reliable D call. CDR1 and CDR2 from the germline V gene are SGHNT and YYREEE (reference sequence). The CDR3 length is 15 residues. Trimming stripped 4 bases from V and 2 bases from J, with 12 bases between. Written as DNA, the CDR3 is TGTGCCAGCAGCCTACGGGCGGATAACACCGGGGAGCTGTTTTTT. This gives the protein CASSLRADNTGELFF.

CDR3 region: CASSLGGGGSSYEQYF. The CDR3 DNA follows: TGTGCCAGCAGTTTAGGAGGGGGGGGAAGCTCCTACGAGCAGTACTTC. The chain uses TRBV27 and TRBJ2-7, with D perhaps matching TRBD2 (7 bases). Trimming removed 2 bases at V and 0 bases at J, with 14 bases between. In germline, CDR1 is MNHEY, CDR2 SMNVEV (reference sequence). The CDR3 runs 16 residues.

This rearrangement joins TRBV30 to TRBJ2-5; TRBD2 agrees at 7 bases. The germline V gene encodes CDR1 GTSNPN and CDR2 SVGIG (reference sequence). CDR3 length: 14 amino acids. The V gene end was trimmed by 5 bases and the J gene end by 4 bases; junction bases not matched to a gene: 10. CDR3: CAWSWGRVVETQYF. The CDR3 DNA reads as TGTGCCTGGTCTTGGGGGAGGGTAGTAGAGACCCAGTACTTC.

The chain employs TRBV7-9 and TRBJ2-1; D is undetermined. Per germline, CDR1 SEHNR and CDR2 FQNEAQ (reference sequence). V gave up 4 bases and J gave up 4 bases, with 14 bases separating them. This CDR3 has 15 amino acids. CDR3 sequence: CASSSGASAYNEQFF. The DNA of the CDR3 is TGTGCCAGCAGCTCAGGTGCATCAGCGTACAATGAGCAGTTCTTC.

The chain links TRBV10-1 to TRBJ1-1; D may be TRBD1 (5 bases). The CDR3 covers 12 residues. Between the trimmed V and J ends, which lost 4 bases and 5 bases, there was a span of 8 bases. The germline V gene has CDR1 WNHNN and CDR2 SYGVQD (reference sequence). CDR3 bases: TGCGCCAGCAGTGCGAGGGGTACTGAAGCTTTCTTT. Protein product: CASSARGTEAFF.

In this sample, this clone turned up once. This rearrangement joins TRBV7-2 to TRBJ2-4; the D is unclear. This CDR3 is 13 amino acids long. Trimming stripped 1 base from V and 7 bases from J, with 8 bases between. Per germline, CDR1 SGHTA and CDR2 FQGNSA. The CDR3 DNA follows: TGTGCCAGCAGCTTAGGGGTATGGAACATTCAGTACTTC. It specifies CASSLGVWNIQYF. The full variable domain, with the rest looked up from reference TRBV7-2 and TRBJ2-4, is GAGVSQSPSNKVTEKGKDVELRCDPISGHTALYWYRQSLGQGLEFLIYFQGNSAPDKSGLPSDRFSAERTGGSVSTLTIQRTQQEDSAVYLCASSLGVWNIQYFGAGTRLSVL.

The J gene is TRBJ1-4, the V gene TRBV6-5; tentatively, D is TRBD1 (5 bases). The CDR3 loop spans 13 amino acids. Trimming removed 1 base from V and 8 bases from J, with 8 bases in between. The germline gives CDR1 MNHEY, CDR2 SVGAGI. The CDR3 DNA reads as TGTGCCAGCAGTTACTTAGGGGCGGAAAAACTGTTTTTT. Translation gives CASSYLGAEKLFF.

The chain couples TRBV11-2 to TRBJ2-1; tentative D call: TRBD2 (6 bases). The V gene's germline CDR1 is SGHAT and CDR2 FQNNGV. This CDR3 comprises 14 residues. Trimming removed 3 bases at V and 10 bases at J, with 16 bases between. In DNA form, the CDR3 reads TGTGCCAGCAGCTTGATACTTGACGCGGGGGAGCAGTTCTTC. This codes for CASSLILDAGEQFF. The complete variable domain, with remaining parts taken from reference TRBV11-2 and TRBJ2-1, reads EAGVAQSPRYKIIEKRQSVAFWCNPISGHATLYWYQQILGQGPKLLIQFQNNGVVDDSQLPKDRFSAERLKGVDSTLKIQPAKLEDSAVYLCASSLILDAGEQFFGPGTRLTVL.

The J gene is TRBJ2-7, the V gene TRBV5-4; 8 nucleotides align to TRBD1. The CDR3 has 13 residues. Trimming cost V 1 base and J 4 bases; bases outside gene matches: 1. Germline V gives CDR1 SGHNT, CDR2 YYREEE (reference sequence). The CDR3 here is CASSLRQGYEQYF. CDR3 nucleotides: TGTGCCAGCAGCTTGAGACAGGGGTACGAGCAGTACTTC. Full variable domain (rest looked up from reference TRBV5-4 and TRBJ2-7): ETGVTQSPTHLIKTRGQQVTLRCSSQSGHNTVSWYQQALGQGPQFIFQYYREEENGRGNFPPRFSGLQFPNYSSELNVNALELDDSALYLCASSLRQGYEQYFGPGTRLTVT.

The V call is TRBV2, the J call TRBJ2-1, with TRBD2 matching 12 bases. V was pared by 4 bases and J by 4 bases, with 5 bases of the junction left unmatched. The germline gives CDR1 SNHLY, CDR2 FYNNEI. The CDR3 sequence is 16 residues long. Written as DNA, the CDR3 is TGTGCCAGCAGTGCGACTAGCGGGAGTAGATACAATGAGCAGTTCTTC. It is translated as CASSATSGSRYNEQFF.

V is TRBV19 and J is TRBJ2-3; D may be TRBD2 (6 bases). Per germline, CDR1 LNHDA and CDR2 SQIVND (reference sequence). V lost 10 bases, J lost 6 bases, and 14 bases lay in between. The CDR3 has 12 residues. CDR3: CATSTSGDTQYF. As DNA, the CDR3 is TGTGCCACCTCGACCAGCGGGGATACGCAGTATTTT. The full variable domain, its missing parts supplied by reference TRBV19 and TRBJ2-3, is DGGITQSPKYLFRKEGQNVTLSCEQNLNHDAMYWYRQDPGQGLRLIYYSQIVNDFQKGDIAEGYSVSREKKESFPLTVTSAQKNPTAFYLCATSTSGDTQYFGPGTRLTVL.

The chain uses TRBV7-9 and TRBJ2-6; D is possibly TRBD1 or TRBD2 (5 bases each). Trimming removed 4 bases from V and 2 bases from J, with 15 bases in between. CDR1 is SEHNR and CDR2 is FQNEAQ in the germline V gene (reference sequence). The CDR3 is made up of 17 amino acids. CDR3 sequence reads: CASSYGTNRPGANVLTF. CDR3 nucleotide sequence: TGTGCCAGCAGCTACGGGACCAACAGGCCTGGGGCCAACGTCCTGACTTTC.

This rearrangement joins TRBV2 to TRBJ2-1, with unresolved D. Germline loops: CDR1 SNHLY, CDR2 FYNNEI. The CDR3 length is 14 residues. The V end lost 8 bases, the J end lost 1 base, and 12 bases lay between the germline ends. In DNA, the CDR3 is TGTGCCAGCTCTTTCCAAGGGTCCTACAATGAGCAGTTCTTC. As protein: CASSFQGSYNEQFF.

The chain links TRBV4-1 to TRBJ2-7, with D maybe TRBD1 (6 bases). Trimming removed 6 bases from V and 6 bases from J, with 18 bases in between. The CDR3 extends over 14 amino acids. Germline V lookup: CDR1 MGHRA, CDR2 YSYEKL. The CDR3 coding sequence is TGCGCCAGCAGTCCAAACAGGGTTATCGGCGAGCAGTACTTC. It is translated as CASSPNRVIGEQYF.

The rearrangement joins TRBV5-1 to TRBJ2-3; 7 bases match TRBD2. Germline assignment: CDR1 SGHRS and CDR2 YFSETQ. The CDR3 is 14 amino acids. After removal of 6 bases from V and 0 bases from J, the junction contained 4 bases not matched to a gene. CDR3 protein: CASTRSGSTDTQYF. The CDR3 nucleotides read TGCGCCAGCACGCGTAGCGGGAGCACAGATACGCAGTATTTT.

The chain combines TRBV5-1 with TRBJ2-2; D is perhaps TRBD2 (7 bases). The CDR3 runs 16 residues. The germline gives CDR1 SGHRS, CDR2 YFSETQ. V was shortened by 4 bases and J by 3 bases, with 16 bases between the two germline ends. CDR3 amino acids: CASSMNPGGDTGELFF. As DNA, the CDR3 is TGCGCCAGCAGCATGAACCCGGGGGGCGACACCGGGGAGCTGTTTTTT.

This rearrangement joins TRBV11-3 to TRBJ2-7; D call uncertain. This CDR3 has 13 amino acids. V was pared by 1 base and J by 3 bases, with 7 bases between. The germline gives CDR1 SGHNT, CDR2 YENEEA. CDR3 loop: CASSLAQFYEQYF. The CDR3 DNA sequence: TGTGCCAGCAGCTTAGCACAGTTCTACGAGCAGTACTTC.

The chain carries TRBV10-3 and TRBJ2-3; tentatively, D is TRBD2 (5 bases). The CDR3 loop spans 12 amino acids. V lost 4 bases and J lost 3, with 5 bases in between. CDR1 is ENHRY and CDR2 is SYGVKD in the germline V gene. DNA for the CDR3: TGTGCCATCAGTGGGGAGACAGATACGCAGTATTTT. Its protein is CAISGETDTQYF.

V is TRBV9 and J is TRBJ2-3; D gene uncertain. Trimming shortened V by 0 bases and J by 4 bases, and 15 bases separated the two germline ends. CDR1 and CDR2 from the germline V gene are SGDLS and YYNGEE. CDR3 length: 16 residues. In DNA, the CDR3 is TGTGCCAGCAGCGTAGCGACTGGGTGGGGTGCAGATACGCAGTATTTT. This translates into CASSVATGWGADTQYF.

The chain is built from TRBV27 and TRBJ2-7; D call uncertain. V lost 6 bases, J lost 3 bases, and 6 bases lay in between. The CDR3 is made up of 11 amino acids. Germline V CDR1 and CDR2: MNHEY, SMNVEV (reference sequence). CDR3 bases: TGTGCCAGCAGGAGCTACTACGAGCAGTACTTC. Its translation: CASRSYYEQYF.

The chain combines TRBV6-1 with TRBJ2-1; 10 bases match TRBD1. J gave up 12 bases and V 1 base, and 9 bases lay outside the gene matches. This CDR3 spans 15 amino acids. The germline V gene has CDR1 MNHNS and CDR2 SASEGT. The CDR3 sequence: CASSEVLGQGRRQFF. CDR3 DNA sequence: TGTGCCAGCAGTGAAGTTCTGGGACAGGGGAGGCGGCAGTTCTTC.

This clone was seen only once. V and J are TRBV5-1 and TRBJ2-2; the match to TRBD2 covers 12 bases. Germline V gene lookup returns CDR1 SGHRS and CDR2 YFSETQ. There are 17 residues in the CDR3. J was trimmed by 6 bases and V by 1 base; bases with no gene match: 7. CDR3: CASSLHSTSGSSGELFF. CDR3 nucleotides: TGCGCCAGCAGCTTGCATTCGACTAGCGGGAGTTCCGGGGAGCTGTTTTTT.

The chain has TRBV7-3 and TRBJ2-1; TRBD2 matches 14 bases. Germline V gives CDR1 SGHTA, CDR2 FQGTGA. The length of the CDR3 is 14 residues. The V gene end was trimmed by 4 bases and the J gene end by 9 bases; junction bases not matched to a gene: 2. Written as DNA, the CDR3 is TGTGCCAGCAGCTCCGGACTAGCGGGGGGTGAGCAGTTCTTC. Its translation: CASSSGLAGGEQFF.